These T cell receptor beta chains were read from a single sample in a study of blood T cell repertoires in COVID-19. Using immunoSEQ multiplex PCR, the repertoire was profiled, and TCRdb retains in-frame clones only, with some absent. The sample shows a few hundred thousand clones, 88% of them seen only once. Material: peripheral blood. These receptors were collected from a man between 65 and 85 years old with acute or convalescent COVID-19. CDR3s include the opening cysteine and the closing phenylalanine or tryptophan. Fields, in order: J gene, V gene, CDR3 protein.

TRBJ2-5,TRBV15,CATSIFRGRDIQETQYF
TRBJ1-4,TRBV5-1,CASSFGTGNEKLFF
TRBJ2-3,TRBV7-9,CASSLWDREDDTQYF
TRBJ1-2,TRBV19,CASSIARGADYGYTF
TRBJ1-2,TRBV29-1,CSVVGSGYTF
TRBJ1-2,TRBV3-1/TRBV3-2,CASSRSSLGRRTNPVYGYTF
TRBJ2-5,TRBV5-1,CASSRGTGGRETQYF
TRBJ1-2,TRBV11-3,CASSLGDRVTGYTF
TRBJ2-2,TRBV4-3,CASSQAISRNTGELFF
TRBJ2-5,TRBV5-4,CASSHERQGLHQETQYF
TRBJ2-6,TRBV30,CAWSVRGVPSGANVLTF
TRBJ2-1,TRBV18,CASSPDSGRDEQFF
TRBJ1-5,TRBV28,CASSFGQGGYQPQHF
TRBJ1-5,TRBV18,CASSPRTGGDQPQHF
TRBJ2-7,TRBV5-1,CASSWGQGNYEQYF
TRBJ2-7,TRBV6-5,CASRTTSGTTYEQYF
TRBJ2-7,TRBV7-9,CASSPPGKREDPYEQYF
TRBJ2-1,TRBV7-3,CASSSPGTGNNEQFF
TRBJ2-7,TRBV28,CASSRGTDSYEQYF
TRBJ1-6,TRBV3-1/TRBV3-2,CASSQLNRREGPPLHF
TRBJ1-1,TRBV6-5,CASSPGIEAFF
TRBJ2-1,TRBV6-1,CASSERRLLAGGWSYNEQFF
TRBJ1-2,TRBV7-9,CASSLDGLRNYGYTF
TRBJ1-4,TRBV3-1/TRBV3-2,CASSQMAGGMEKLFF
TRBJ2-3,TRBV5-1,CASSLAPTGVADTQYF
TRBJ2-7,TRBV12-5,CASGLDGTSGIKQYF